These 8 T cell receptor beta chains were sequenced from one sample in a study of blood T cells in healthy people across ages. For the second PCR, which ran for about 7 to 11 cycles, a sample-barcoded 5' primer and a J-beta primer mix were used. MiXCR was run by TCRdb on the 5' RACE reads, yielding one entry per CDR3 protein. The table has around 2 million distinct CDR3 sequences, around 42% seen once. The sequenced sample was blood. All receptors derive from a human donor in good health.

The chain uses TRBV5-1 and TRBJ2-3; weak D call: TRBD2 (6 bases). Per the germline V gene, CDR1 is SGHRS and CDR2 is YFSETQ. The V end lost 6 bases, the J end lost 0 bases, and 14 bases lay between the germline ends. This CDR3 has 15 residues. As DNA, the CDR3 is TGCGCCAGCATTCGTAGCGGTGCTAGCACAGATACGCAGTATTTT. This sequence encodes CASIRSGASTDTQYF.

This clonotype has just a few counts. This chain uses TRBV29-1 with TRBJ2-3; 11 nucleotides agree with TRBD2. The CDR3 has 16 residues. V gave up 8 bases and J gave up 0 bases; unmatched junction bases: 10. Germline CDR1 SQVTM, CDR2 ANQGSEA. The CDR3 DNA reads TGCAGCACGACGGGGACTAGCGGCGAGAGCACAGATACGCAGTATTTT. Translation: CSTTGTSGESTDTQYF.

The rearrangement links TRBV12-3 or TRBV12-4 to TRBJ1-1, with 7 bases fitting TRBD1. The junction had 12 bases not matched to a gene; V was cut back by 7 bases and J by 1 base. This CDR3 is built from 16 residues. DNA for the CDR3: TGTGCCAGCATTCCCAAGATCCGGGACAGGAACACTGAAGCTTTCTTT. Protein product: CASIPKIRDRNTEAFF.

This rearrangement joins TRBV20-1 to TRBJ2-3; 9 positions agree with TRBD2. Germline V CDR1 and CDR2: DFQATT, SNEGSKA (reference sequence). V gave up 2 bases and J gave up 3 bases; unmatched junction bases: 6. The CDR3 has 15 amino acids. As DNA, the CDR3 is TGCAGTGCTAGATGGCGGGGGGGTGGGACAGATACGCAGTATTTT. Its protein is CSARWRGGGTDTQYF.

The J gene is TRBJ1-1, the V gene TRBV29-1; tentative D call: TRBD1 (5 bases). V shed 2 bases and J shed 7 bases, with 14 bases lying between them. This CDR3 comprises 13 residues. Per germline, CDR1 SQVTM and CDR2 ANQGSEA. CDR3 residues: CSVERSGTGEAFF. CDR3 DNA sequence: TGCAGCGTTGAACGGTCAGGGACGGGTGAAGCTTTCTTT. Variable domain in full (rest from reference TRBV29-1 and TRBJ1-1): SAVISQKPSRDICQRGTSLTIQCQVDSQVTMMFWYRQQPGQSLTLIATANQGSEATYESGFVIDKFPISRPNLTFSTLTVSNMSPEDSSIYLCSVERSGTGEAFFGQGTRLTVV.

Written as DNA, the CDR3 is TGTGCCAGCAGTTTCGACAGCTCGTACGGGTTCTTC. Protein product: CASSFDSSYGFF. The J gene is TRBJ2-1, the V gene TRBV28; the D gene is possibly TRBD1 (5 bases). Germline V gene lookup returns CDR1 MDHEN and CDR2 SYDVKM. The CDR3 runs 12 residues. V was trimmed by 3 bases and J by 15 bases, leaving 15 bases between them.

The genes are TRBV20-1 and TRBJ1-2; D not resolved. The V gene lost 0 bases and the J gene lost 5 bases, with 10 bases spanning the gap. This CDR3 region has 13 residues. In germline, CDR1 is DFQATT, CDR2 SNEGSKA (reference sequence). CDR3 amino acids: CSARDQGHYGYTF. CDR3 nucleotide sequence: TGCAGTGCTAGAGACCAAGGGCATTATGGCTACACCTTC.

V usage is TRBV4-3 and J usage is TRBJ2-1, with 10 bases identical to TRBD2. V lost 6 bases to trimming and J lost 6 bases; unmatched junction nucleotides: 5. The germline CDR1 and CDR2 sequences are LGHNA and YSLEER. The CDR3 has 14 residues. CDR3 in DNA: TGCGCCAGCAGTTACGAGCGGGGGGGCAATGAGCAGTTCTTC. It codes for CASSYERGGNEQFF.